Below, one T cell receptor (beta chain) is given with its context. This CDR3 has 15 amino acids. In germline, CDR1 is MDHEN, CDR2 SYDVKM. The V segment lost 5 bases and the J segment 8 bases; nucleotides outside the gene matches: 9. Source study methods: Counts of nucleated cells, estimated from reference gene primer amplification, were obtained. Method: immunoSEQ multiplex PCR; TCRdb's copy keeps in-frame clones and lacks some. The V and J calls and clone size come from that table; D and trimming were worked out from the DNA. The sample lists roughly 300,000 clones, roughly 82% occurring once. This entry comes from a study of blood T cell repertoires in COVID-19. About the study: Whether acute or convalescent, the COVID-19 samples came from the United States, Italy and Spain. From T cells, B-cell-depleted T cells, or PBMCs came the material, which was cDNA or gDNA.

The receptor's source is a woman in her forties or fifties with acute or convalescent COVID-19. The chain employs TRBV28 and TRBJ2-1; 10 bases align to TRBD2. The specimen was peripheral blood. In DNA form, the CDR3 reads TGTGCCAGCAGTACCGGGACTAGCGTCGGCGATGAGCAGTTCTTC. Amino acid sequence: CASSTGTSVGDEQFF.